Below, one T cell receptor (beta chain) is given with its context. This sample is drawn from a study of control samples from healthy donors and cancer patients. Assay: immunoSEQ multiplex PCR; the TCRdb copy retains only in-frame clones and omits some. The sample records tens of thousands of clones, about 89% being singletons. Germline V gene data show CDR1 as SNHLY and CDR2 as FYNNEI. The CDR3 consists of 14 residues. V dropped 2 bases and J dropped 10 bases, with 15 bases sitting between them. The J gene is TRBJ2-1, the V gene TRBV2; the D gene could be TRBD1 or TRBD2 (7 bases each). The sequenced sample was PBMCs. The TCR was taken from a woman aged 45 to 65 with colorectal cancer. The CDR3 loop is CASSERVQGGEQFF. CDR3 sequence (DNA): TGTGCCAGCAGTGAAAGGGTGCAGGGGGGGGAGCAGTTCTTC.